This TCR beta chain was captured in a study of T-cell reconstitution after alpha-beta-depleted transplantation in children. CDR1 and CDR2 from the germline V gene are GTSNPN and SVGIG (reference sequence). The trim removed 0 bases at V and 1 base at J, leaving 6 bases unmatched. CDR3 length: 17 amino acids. Unique molecular identifiers tagged the TCRbeta library. MiXCR was run by TCRdb on the PCR reads, yielding one entry per CDR3 protein. The sample comprises about 110,000 distinct CDR3 sequences, 10% of which are singletons, and 8% to 9.5% rests with the top ten. This clonotype was counted only a few times.

The sample consisted of PBMCs from the stem cell graft donor, taken from the stem cell graft. The chain recombines TRBV30 with TRBJ2-7; 13 nucleotides line up with TRBD2. This clonotype was sampled from a human donor who donated a stem cell graft to a child with acute lymphoblastic leukemia. The CDR3 DNA reads TGTGCCTGGAGTGTAGGACTAGCGGGAGATTGGTCCTACGAGCAGTACTTC. It codes for CAWSVGLAGDWSYEQYF.